What follows are 18 T cell receptor beta chains derived from one specimen sequenced in a study of cytomegalovirus exposure and HLA in healthy donors. The PCR made use of 60 Vbeta and 13 Jbeta primers. TCRdb's table, derived via immunoSEQ multiplex PCR, lists solely in-frame clones and lacks some. The table has about 160,000 clones, 65% to 90% seen once; the top ten hold roughly a tenth. The sample consisted of PBMCs. The receptors were gathered from a man aged 50 or older in good health and CMV-seropositive.

The genes are TRBV5-1 and TRBJ1-6; D is ambiguous. Trimming pared 5 bases from V and 7 bases from J, leaving 19 bases between. The CDR3 contains 16 residues. Germline V gives CDR1 SGHRS, CDR2 YFSETQ. This CDR3 is CASSSAGRGRNSPLHF. The DNA of the CDR3 is TGCGCCAGCAGTTCTGCGGGCAGAGGAAGGAATTCACCCCTCCACTTT. The whole variable domain, remainder taken from reference TRBV5-1 and TRBJ1-6, is KAGVTQTPRYLIKTRGQQVTLSCSPISGHRSVSWYQQTPGQGLQFLFEYFSETQRNKGNFPGRFSGRQFSNSRSEMNVSTLELGDSALYLCASSSAGRGRNSPLHFGNGTRLTVT.

This clone was seen only a few times. This chain connects TRBV27 to TRBJ2-7; 7 nucleotides match TRBD2. V gave up 2 bases and J gave up 3 bases; unmatched junction bases: 7. CDR1 MNHEY and CDR2 SMNVEV come from the germline V gene (reference sequence). CDR3 length equals 15 residues. As DNA, the CDR3 is TGTGCCAGCAGTTTAGGGGGAGGGCCCCTCTACGAGCAGTACTTC. It is translated as CASSLGGGPLYEQYF.

V usage is TRBV29-1 and J usage is TRBJ2-7; 7 bases line up with TRBD1. The V gene end was trimmed by 7 bases and the J gene end by 4 bases; junction bases not matched to a gene: 7. CDR3 length: 12 amino acids. Germline V gives CDR1 SQVTM, CDR2 ANQGSEA. The CDR3 DNA is TGCAGCGCCGGGACAGATGGATACGAGCAGTACTTC. This codes for CSAGTDGYEQYF.

V gene TRBV18 combines with J gene TRBJ1-1; no clear D. Germline CDR1 is KGHSH and CDR2 is LQKENI. V lost 2 bases to trimming and J lost 5 bases, with 6 bases between them. The CDR3 loop spans 12 amino acids. CDR3 sequence reads: CASSPTVTEAFF. The CDR3 DNA sequence: TGTGCCAGCTCACCAACAGTTACTGAAGCTTTCTTT.

This clone was seen a few times. V is TRBV30 and J is TRBJ2-2, with 8 bases aligning to TRBD2. CDR1 is GTSNPN, CDR2 SVGIG, per germline (reference sequence). Trimming at V came to 4 bases and at J to 6 bases, leaving 7 bases not matched to a gene. The CDR3 contains 14 residues. The CDR3 DNA follows: TGTGCCTGGACACGAGGACTAGCCCCCGGGGAGCTGTTTTTT. It translates to CAWTRGLAPGELFF.

V is TRBV23-1 and J is TRBJ1-2; D is perhaps TRBD1 (6 bases). TRBV23-1 is assigned to the ORF class and has an uncertain function. Trimming cost V 2 bases and J 5 bases, with 21 bases left between them. The CDR3 consists of 17 residues. The CDR3 here is CASSQGALRGERYGYTF. As DNA, the CDR3 is TGCGCCAGCAGTCAAGGGGCTCTCAGGGGCGAACGGTATGGCTACACCTTC.

The chain carries TRBV9 and TRBJ2-2, with TRBD1 matching over 7 bases. Germline lookup yields CDR1 SGDLS and CDR2 YYNGEE. V dropped 4 bases and J dropped 1; count of bases not matched to a gene: 4. This CDR3 is 15 amino acids long. CDR3 residues: CASSFRDRNTGELFF. The CDR3 DNA is TGTGCCAGCAGCTTCCGGGACAGGAACACCGGGGAGCTGTTTTTT. Full variable domain (rest looked up from reference TRBV9 and TRBJ2-2): DSGVTQTPKHLITATGQRVTLRCSPRSGDLSVYWYQQSLDQGLQFLIQYYNGEERAKGNILERFSAQQFPDLHSELNLSSLELGDSALYFCASSFRDRNTGELFFGEGSRLTVL.

This clone has just a few counts. Other DNA sequences of this sample code for an identical CDR3. The chain combines TRBV2 with TRBJ2-5, with 15 bases matching TRBD2. The germline V gene has CDR1 SNHLY and CDR2 FYNNEI. This CDR3 is built from 16 residues. Losses at the gene ends were 5 bases for V and 2 bases for J; bases not matched to a gene: 3. The DNA of the CDR3 is TGTGCCAGCAGTACGGGACTAGCGGGGGGTCAAGAGACCCAGTACTTC. Its translation: CASSTGLAGGQETQYF.

The chain links TRBV9 to TRBJ1-2; TRBD1 might be the D (6 bases). CDR3 length: 16 amino acids. The germline V gene has CDR1 SGDLS and CDR2 YYNGEE. V lost 2 bases, J lost 7 bases, and 21 bases lay in between. The CDR3 bases are TGTGCCAGCAGCGTTATGAGCGGTGGACAGAGCGGTGGCTACACCTTC. Protein sequence: CASSVMSGGQSGGYTF.

The rearrangement uses TRBV5-6 and TRBJ1-6, with 8 nucleotides matching TRBD1. From germline, CDR1 is SGHDT and CDR2 YYEEEE. V was clipped by 2 bases and J by 4 bases; unmatched bases: 5. This CDR3 is 16 amino acids long. The DNA for the CDR3 is TGTGCCAGCAGCTTATGGACAGGGAAATATAATTCACCCCTCCACTTT. Translation gives CASSLWTGKYNSPLHF.

V is TRBV13 and J is TRBJ1-1, with 7 positions matching TRBD1. Germline loops: CDR1 PRHDT, CDR2 FYEKMQ (reference sequence). The trim removed 5 bases at V and 0 bases at J, leaving 6 bases unmatched. The CDR3 loop spans 15 amino acids. This CDR3 is CASSVLTGMNTEAFF. DNA for the CDR3: TGTGCCAGCAGCGTCCTGACAGGGATGAACACTGAAGCTTTCTTT.

This chain joins TRBV4-1 and TRBJ1-5; D call uncertain. In germline, CDR1 is MGHRA, CDR2 YSYEKL. V lost 0 bases and J lost 3, with 6 bases in between. This CDR3 is built from 14 residues. CDR3 sequence (DNA): TGCGCCAGCAGCCAAGATATATACAATCAGCCCCAGCATTTT. It yields the protein CASSQDIYNQPQHF.

V usage is TRBV19 and J usage is TRBJ2-2, with 10 bases matching TRBD1. The CDR3 length is 16 residues. Germline CDR1 is LNHDA and CDR2 is SQIVND (reference sequence). J was trimmed by 0 bases and V by 4 bases; bases with no gene match: 2. CDR3 DNA sequence: TGTGCCAGTAGTAGGACAGGGGGAACGAACACCGGGGAGCTGTTTTTT. Translated, it gives CASSRTGGTNTGELFF.

The chain carries TRBV28 and TRBJ2-2; TRBD1 matches at 9 bases. V dropped 4 bases and J dropped 6; count of bases not matched to a gene: 18. CDR3 length equals 19 residues. CDR1 is MDHEN and CDR2 is SYDVKM in the germline V gene. The CDR3 reads CASSSRDRDWEGMAGELFF. Here the CDR3 DNA reads TGTGCCAGCAGTTCCCGGGACAGGGACTGGGAGGGAATGGCCGGGGAGCTGTTTTTT.

About this clone itself: Other DNA variants within this sample encode the same CDR3. The rearrangement joins TRBV2 to TRBJ2-5; 11 nucleotides match TRBD1. Germline CDR1 reads SNHLY; CDR2 reads FYNNEI. The CDR3 length is 14 residues. The junction had 3 bases not matched to a gene; V was cut back by 4 bases and J by 5 bases. CDR3 nucleotides: TGTGCCAGCAGTGTGGACAGGGGGCGCGAGACCCAGTACTTC. It codes for CASSVDRGRETQYF.

V and J are TRBV5-1 and TRBJ1-6, with D unresolved. V was clipped by 2 bases and J by 10 bases, with 7 bases between them. The germline CDR1 and CDR2 sequences are SGHRS and YFSETQ. The length of the CDR3 is 12 residues. For the CDR3, the DNA is TGCGCCAGCAGCTTTGGCTCATCACCCCTCCACTTT. It yields the protein CASSFGSSPLHF.

This sequence joins TRBV5-1 and TRBJ1-1; TRBD1 matches at 8 bases. The CDR3 spans 15 residues. The junction had 5 bases not matched to a gene; V was cut back by 0 bases and J by 4 bases. The V gene's germline CDR1 is SGHRS and CDR2 YFSETQ. The CDR3 protein is CASSLAGQGATEAFF. The DNA of the CDR3 is TGCGCCAGCAGCTTGGCTGGACAGGGAGCCACTGAAGCTTTCTTT.

J is TRBJ1-6 and V is TRBV19; 10 bases match TRBD1. Germline CDR1 LNHDA, CDR2 SQIVND (reference sequence). CDR3 length equals 17 residues. Trimming cost V 10 bases and J 5 bases; bases outside gene matches: 14. The CDR3 reads CATDGTGASGHNSPLHF. CDR3 DNA sequence: TGTGCCACCGACGGGACAGGGGCGTCGGGACATAATTCACCCCTCCACTTT.